The 23 T cell receptor beta chains in this list originate from one sample, sequenced in a study of human T cells and chemical hapten exposure. In TCRdb, the RACE reads were re-called with MiXCR into one record per CDR3 protein. Of 80,000 to 100,000 distinct CDR3 sequences listed, 10% are singletons. The time point was: patch test 2, 6 weeks after DPC sensitization. Treatment defined: therapeutic diphenylcyclopropenone sensitization with weekly scalp DPC. This material consisted of whole blood, taken in connection with sensitization to the hapten diphenylcyclopropenone (DPC). The receptors were sampled from a woman aged 45-65 years with alopecia areata. Some clones in this sample may be carry-over from other donors' samples.

This clonotype was counted many times. The CDR3 end shows no conserved phenylalanine or tryptophan, and so a read error is likely. The CDR3 nucleotides are TGTGCCAGCAGCTTTCGTGGTGGCTACACCTTA. This encodes CASSFRGGYTL. The rearrangement joins TRBV7-9 to TRBJ1-2, with no clear D. The CDR3 runs 11 residues. Per the germline V gene, CDR1 is SEHNR and CDR2 is FQNEAQ (reference sequence). V lost 3 bases and J lost 7, with 6 bases in between.

The chain couples TRBV24-1 to TRBJ2-5, with 13 bases matching TRBD2. The germline CDR1 and CDR2 sequences are KGHDR and SFDVKD. The J segment lost 2 bases and the V segment lost 3 bases, leaving 2 bases of the junction unmatched. CDR3 length equals 16 residues. As DNA, the CDR3 is TGTGCCACCAGTGATCCGGGACTAGCGGGACAAGAGACCCAGTACTTC. Its translation is CATSDPGLAGQETQYF.

This chain joins TRBV7-8 and TRBJ2-7; possibly TRBD1 for D (6 bases). The CDR3 runs 14 residues. CDR1 SGHVS and CDR2 FQNEAQ come from the germline V gene. Trimming took 5 bases from V and 3 from J, leaving 14 bases between them. CDR3 in amino acids: CASSPNPQGYEQYF. CDR3 coding DNA: TGTGCCAGCAGCCCAAATCCACAGGGCTACGAGCAGTACTTC.

Worth noting for this clonotype: A read error is possible here, since a much larger clone lies one base away. The chain employs TRBV5-6 and TRBJ2-3; 7 bases line up with TRBD2. V gave up 5 bases and J gave up 8 bases; unmatched junction bases: 11. Germline V CDR1 and CDR2: SGHDT, YYEEEE. The CDR3 is made up of 14 amino acids. CDR3 amino acids: CASRLAVGLRTQYF. CDR3 nucleotides: TGTGCCAGCAGGCTAGCGGTGGGCCTCCGTACGCAGTATTTT.

This clonotype appeared many times. V and J are TRBV29-1 and TRBJ2-5, with TRBD1 identical over 9 bases. This CDR3 has 15 amino acids. Per germline, CDR1 SQVTM and CDR2 ANQGSEA. The ends lost 3 bases at V and 2 bases at J; junction bases unmatched: 7. The CDR3 DNA reads TGCAGCGTTGATAGGGGGGGGACAGGGCAAGAGACCCAGTACTTC. Amino acids: CSVDRGGTGQETQYF.

This clonotype was observed a handful of times. The rearrangement links TRBV20-1 to TRBJ2-3; D is possibly TRBD2 (6 bases). Germline CDR1 reads DFQATT; CDR2 reads SNEGSKA (reference sequence). This CDR3 is 14 amino acids long. V was trimmed by 3 bases and J by 6 bases, leaving 16 bases between them. CDR3 sequence reads: CSASWRSGGDTQYF. The CDR3 nucleotides are TGCAGTGCTAGTTGGCGGAGCGGAGGGGATACGCAGTATTTT.

The gene calls are TRBV28 and TRBJ2-6; D not certain. Germline loops: CDR1 MDHEN, CDR2 SYDVKM. The CDR3 is 14 amino acids. The V end was cut by 9 bases, the J end by 4 bases, with 13 bases between. Here the CDR3 reads CASTESTGANVLTF. DNA for the CDR3: TGTGCCAGTACCGAAAGCACCGGGGCCAACGTCCTGACTTTC.

This clonotype was detected ten times or more. This chain joins TRBV9 and TRBJ2-5, with D possibly TRBD1 on 5 matching bases. Germline CDR1 SGDLS, CDR2 YYNGEE. This CDR3 spans 14 amino acids. V lost 0 bases and J lost 3, with 9 bases in between. The CDR3 DNA reads as TGTGCCAGCAGCGTAGCGGGCAGGGAAGAGACCCAGTACTTC. It is translated as CASSVAGREETQYF.

The rearrangement uses TRBV3-1 and TRBJ1-1; no definite D call. The CDR3 totals 13 residues. Per the germline V gene, CDR1 is LGHDT and CDR2 is YNNKEL (reference sequence). Trimming cost V 7 bases and J 6 bases, with 15 bases left between them. CDR3 in amino acids: CASNTGIGPEAFF. The CDR3 coding sequence is TGTGCCAGCAATACGGGGATAGGCCCTGAAGCTTTCTTT.

Points on this clonotype: A junction end diverges from the germline sequence, so it may reflect a read error. The chain couples TRBV28 to TRBJ2-7; 8 nucleotides match TRBD1. The germline V gene has CDR1 MDHEN and CDR2 SYDVKM. This CDR3 comprises 15 residues. This CDR3 is CASGFSAGGASEEYF. The CDR3 coding sequence is TGTGCCAGCGGTTTTAGTGCAGGGGGCGCGTCCGAGGAGTACTTC.

This clonotype came up a few times. The chain couples TRBV2 to TRBJ2-3; 7 bases match TRBD1. CDR3 length: 13 amino acids. J gave up 0 bases and V 7 bases, and 1 base lay outside the gene matches. The germline gives CDR1 SNHLY, CDR2 FYNNEI. The CDR3 DNA is TGTGCCAGCAAGGGACAGAGCACAGATACGCAGTATTTT. It yields the protein CASKGQSTDTQYF.

This clonotype has at least ten counts. The gene calls are TRBV12-3 or TRBV12-4 and TRBJ2-1, with 10 bases that match TRBD2. V lost 2 bases and J lost 5; bases outside the gene matches: 3. This CDR3 has 15 residues. The CDR3 DNA follows: TGTGCCAGCAGTTTACGGAGCGGGGGGGACAATGAGCAGTTCTTC. The encoded protein is CASSLRSGGDNEQFF.

The V gene is TRBV5-1, the J gene TRBJ2-1; 11 bases are shared with TRBD2. The CDR3 loop spans 16 amino acids. Germline CDR1 SGHRS, CDR2 YFSETQ. V shed 6 bases, J shed 1 base, and the junction held 6 bases outside the gene matches. The CDR3 here is CASNGLAGSSYNEQFF. The CDR3 DNA follows: TGCGCCAGCAACGGACTAGCGGGTTCGTCCTACAATGAGCAGTTCTTC. The full variable domain, completed using reference TRBV5-1 and TRBJ2-1, is KAGVTQTPRYLIKTRGQQVTLSCSPISGHRSVSWYQQTPGQGLQFLFEYFSETQRNKGNFPGRFSGRQFSNSRSEMNVSTLELGDSALYLCASNGLAGSSYNEQFFGPGTRLTVL.

This clonotype has a count of ten or more. The rearrangement links TRBV7-8 to TRBJ2-5, with 10 bases fitting TRBD2. With 2 bases clipped from V and 4 bases from J, the junction kept 10 bases outside the gene matches. The CDR3 totals 17 residues. Germline V gene sequence: CDR1 SGHVS, CDR2 FQNEAQ. CDR3 nucleotide sequence: TGTGCCAGCAGCTTACACGTCCTAGCGGGAGTAGGAGAGACCCAGTACTTC. It translates to CASSLHVLAGVGETQYF.

This clonotype has a handful of counts. This chain links TRBV18 with TRBJ2-3, with D perhaps TRBD2 (6 bases). Germline values: CDR1 KGHSH, CDR2 LQKENI. V was trimmed by 2 bases and J by 0 bases, leaving 9 bases between them. There are 15 residues in the CDR3. CDR3 DNA sequence: TGTGCCAGCTCACCAATAGCGGCCAGCACAGATACGCAGTATTTT. Protein sequence: CASSPIAASTDTQYF.

This clonotype was counted ten times or more. This chain joins TRBV29-1 and TRBJ1-1; unclear D gene. Germline V gives CDR1 SQVTM, CDR2 ANQGSEA. The CDR3 loop spans 13 amino acids. Deletions cut 1 base from V and 6 bases from J, with 12 bases between. CDR3 nucleotide sequence: TGCAGCGTTGAAGGCCGTAGGGCCGCTGAAGCTTTCTTT. Its protein product is CSVEGRRAAEAFF.

This clonotype was detected ten times or more. This chain links TRBV29-1 with TRBJ1-1; no clear D. The CDR3 totals 11 residues. The germline gives CDR1 SQVTM, CDR2 ANQGSEA. V was shortened by 7 bases and J by 10 bases, with 16 bases between the two germline ends. In nucleotides, the CDR3 is TGCAGCGCCGTTCAAAACCGGCGAGCTTTCTTT. It yields the protein CSAVQNRRAFF. The full variable domain, its missing parts supplied by reference TRBV29-1 and TRBJ1-1, is SAVISQKPSRDICQRGTSLTIQCQVDSQVTMMFWYRQQPGQSLTLIATANQGSEATYESGFVIDKFPISRPNLTFSTLTVSNMSPEDSSIYLCSAVQNRRAFFGQGTRLTVV.

In its sample, this clonotype was seen many times. The genes are TRBV7-9 and TRBJ1-3; D not resolved. Germline CDR1 is SEHNR and CDR2 is FQNEAQ (reference sequence). The CDR3 contains 13 residues. V lost 1 base, J lost 7 bases, and 8 bases lay in between. CDR3 in DNA: TGTGCCAGCAGCTTAGTACTGGGGAACACCATATATTTT. The encoded protein is CASSLVLGNTIYF.

This clonotype was seen repeatedly, ten times or more. The rearrangement joins TRBV6-1 to TRBJ2-7; TRBD1 is a possible D gene (6 bases). The CDR3 has 16 residues. CDR1 and CDR2 (germline): MNHNS, SASEGT. Trimming took 0 bases from V and 6 from J, leaving 18 bases between them. CDR3 in amino acids: CASSEAKDRLYVEQYF. CDR3 nucleotides: TGTGCCAGCAGTGAAGCTAAGGACAGACTCTACGTCGAGCAGTACTTC.

The table lists this clonotype with many counts. The rearrangement links TRBV20-1 to TRBJ2-1; 9 bases are shared with TRBD2. With V trimmed by 6 bases and J by 8 bases, 14 bases remained unmatched. In germline, CDR1 is DFQATT, CDR2 SNEGSKA (reference sequence). CDR3 length: 15 residues. DNA of the CDR3: TGCAGTGCACAGAGTATTAGCGGGAGATCCGATGAGCAGTTCTTC. Translation: CSAQSISGRSDEQFF.

This clonotype has a count of ten or more. J is TRBJ2-3 and V is TRBV12-3 or TRBV12-4; 8 bases map to TRBD2. The length of the CDR3 is 14 residues. Trimming cost V 5 bases and J 2 bases; bases outside gene matches: 3. CDR3 sequence (DNA): TGTGCCAGCAGTACAGCGGGAGTCACAGATACGCAGTATTTT. Translating it yields CASSTAGVTDTQYF.

Ten or more counts support this clonotype. CDR3: CASSLAPYSANEQFF. The CDR3 region has the DNA TGTGCCAGCAGCTTAGCGCCTTACAGTGCCAATGAGCAGTTCTTC. This chain links TRBV7-2 with TRBJ2-1; D is undetermined. The germline V and J ends were trimmed by 0 bases and 6 bases, with 12 bases remaining between them. This CDR3 is 15 amino acids long. The germline CDR1 and CDR2 sequences are SGHTA and FQGNSA. Variable domain in full (rest from reference TRBV7-2 and TRBJ2-1): GAGVSQSPSNKVTEKGKDVELRCDPISGHTALYWYRQSLGQGLEFLIYFQGNSAPDKSGLPSDRFSAERTGGSVSTLTIQRTQQEDSAVYLCASSLAPYSANEQFFGPGTRLTVL.

This clonotype was detected ten times or more. The V gene is TRBV4-2, the J gene TRBJ2-5, with TRBD2 matching over 8 bases. The CDR3 totals 14 residues. V gave up 4 bases and J gave up 2 bases; unmatched junction bases: 3. Germline V CDR1 and CDR2: LGHNA, YNFKEQ. The CDR3 DNA reads TGTGCCAGCAGCCGCGGACTAGCTCAAGAGACCCAGTACTTC. It specifies CASSRGLAQETQYF.